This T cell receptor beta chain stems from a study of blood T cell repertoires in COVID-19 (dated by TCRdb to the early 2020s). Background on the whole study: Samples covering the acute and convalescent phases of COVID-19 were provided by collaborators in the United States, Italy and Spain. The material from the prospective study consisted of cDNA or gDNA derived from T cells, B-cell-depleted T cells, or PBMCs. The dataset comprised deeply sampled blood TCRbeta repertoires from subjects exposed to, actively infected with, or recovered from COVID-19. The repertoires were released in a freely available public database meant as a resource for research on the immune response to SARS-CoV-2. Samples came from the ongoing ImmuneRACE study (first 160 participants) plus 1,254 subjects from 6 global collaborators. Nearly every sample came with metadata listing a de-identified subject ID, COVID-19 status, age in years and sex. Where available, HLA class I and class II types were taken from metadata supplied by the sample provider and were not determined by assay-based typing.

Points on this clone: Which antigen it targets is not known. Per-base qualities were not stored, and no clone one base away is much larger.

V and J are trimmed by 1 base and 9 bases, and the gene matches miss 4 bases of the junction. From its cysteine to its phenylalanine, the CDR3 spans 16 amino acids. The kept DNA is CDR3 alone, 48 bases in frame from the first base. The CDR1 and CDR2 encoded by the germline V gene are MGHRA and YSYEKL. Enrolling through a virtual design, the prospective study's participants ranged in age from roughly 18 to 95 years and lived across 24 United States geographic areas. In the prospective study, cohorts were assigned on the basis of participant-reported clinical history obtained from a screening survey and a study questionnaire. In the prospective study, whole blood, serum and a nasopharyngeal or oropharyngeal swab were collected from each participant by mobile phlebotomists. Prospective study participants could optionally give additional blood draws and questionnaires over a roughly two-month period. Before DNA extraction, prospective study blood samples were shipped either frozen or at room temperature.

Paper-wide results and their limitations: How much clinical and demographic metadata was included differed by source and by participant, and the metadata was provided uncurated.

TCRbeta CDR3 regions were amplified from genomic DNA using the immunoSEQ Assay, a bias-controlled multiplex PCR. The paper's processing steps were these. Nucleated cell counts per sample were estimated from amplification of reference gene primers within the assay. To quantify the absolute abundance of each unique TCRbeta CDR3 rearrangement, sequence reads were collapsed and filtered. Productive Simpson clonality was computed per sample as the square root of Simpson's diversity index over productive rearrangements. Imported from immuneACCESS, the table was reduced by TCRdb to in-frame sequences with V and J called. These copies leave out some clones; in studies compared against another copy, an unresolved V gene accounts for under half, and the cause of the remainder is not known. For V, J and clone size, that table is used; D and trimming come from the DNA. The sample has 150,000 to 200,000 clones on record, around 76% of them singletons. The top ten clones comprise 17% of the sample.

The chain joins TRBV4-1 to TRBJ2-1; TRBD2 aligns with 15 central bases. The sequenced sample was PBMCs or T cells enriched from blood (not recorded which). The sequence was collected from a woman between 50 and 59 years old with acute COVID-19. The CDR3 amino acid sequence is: CASSQGGLAGGGEQFF. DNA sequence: TGCGCCAGCAGCCAAGGGGGACTAGCGGGGGGAGGTGAGCAGTTCTTC.